Presented here are 20 T cell receptor beta chains from one specimen sequenced in a study of cytomegalovirus exposure and HLA in healthy donors. The PCR contained 60 Vbeta and 13 Jbeta primers. Repertoires were generated with immunoSEQ multiplex PCR, while TCRdb's copy carries only in-frame clones and drops some. Seen here are around 140,000 clones, approximately 76% observed once, and the top ten hold approximately 1.8%. The specimen was PBMCs. These receptors originate from a man aged 40-49 years in good health and CMV-seronegative.

The rearrangement uses TRBV7-2 and TRBJ1-1; tentative D call: TRBD1 (6 bases). This CDR3 is 15 amino acids long. V dropped 5 bases and J dropped 4 bases, with 17 bases sitting between them. Per germline, CDR1 SGHTA and CDR2 FQGNSA. The CDR3 region is CASSTQTGYSTEAFF. The CDR3 DNA is TGTGCCAGCAGCACCCAGACAGGTTATAGCACTGAAGCTTTCTTT.

V is TRBV5-6 and J is TRBJ2-7; 8 nucleotides align to TRBD1. CDR3 length: 14 amino acids. V shed 2 bases and J 1 base; nucleotides not matched to a gene: 2. Germline lookup yields CDR1 SGHDT and CDR2 YYEEEE. The CDR3 loop reads CASSFRQGSYEQYF. The CDR3 DNA sequence: TGTGCCAGCAGCTTCAGACAGGGGTCCTACGAGCAGTACTTC.

The chain is built from TRBV4-1 and TRBJ2-5, with 8 bases matching TRBD1. V gave up 5 bases and J gave up 5 bases; unmatched junction bases: 10. The length of the CDR3 is 15 residues. Per the germline V gene, CDR1 is MGHRA and CDR2 is YSYEKL. The CDR3 sequence is CASSTTLDRGETQYF. The CDR3 nucleotides read TGCGCCAGCAGCACGACACTAGACAGGGGTGAGACCCAGTACTTC.

In DNA, the CDR3 is TGCAGCGTTGAAGGGGCCCCTGCCGAGCAGTACTTC. Amino acid sequence: CSVEGAPAEQYF. The chain links TRBV29-1 to TRBJ2-7; D gene uncertain. The CDR3 runs to 12 residues. The ends were cut back, 1 base at V and 6 bases at J, with 10 bases in the middle. Per the germline V gene, CDR1 is SQVTM and CDR2 is ANQGSEA.

J is TRBJ1-3 and V is TRBV15; tentative D call: TRBD1 (5 bases). V was shortened by 4 bases and J by 4 bases, with 11 bases between the two germline ends. The CDR3 loop spans 14 amino acids. The germline V gene has CDR1 LNHNV and CDR2 YYDKDF (reference sequence). CDR3 nucleotide sequence: TGTGCCACCAGCACTAGGGGTACCGGAAACACCATATATTTT. Translation gives CATSTRGTGNTIYF.

The chain employs TRBV6-1 and TRBJ2-7; a weak D match, TRBD2 (6 bases). Trimming shortened V by 6 bases and J by 7 bases, and 19 bases separated the two germline ends. From germline, CDR1 is MNHNS and CDR2 SASEGT. CDR3 size: 14 residues. The CDR3 DNA is TGTGCCAGCAGAACCGGGAGCAAATTGTGGGAGCAGTACTTC. Amino acids: CASRTGSKLWEQYF.

The J gene is TRBJ2-1, the V gene TRBV4-1; 12 bases fit TRBD2. Germline trimming cut 0 bases from V and 8 bases from J; bases unmatched to any gene: 8. The V gene's germline CDR1 is MGHRA and CDR2 YSYEKL. The CDR3 runs to 17 residues. DNA for the CDR3: TGCGCCAGCAGCCAAGAGCTAGCGGGAGGGCCGAGGGATGAGCAGTTCTTC. Amino acid sequence: CASSQELAGGPRDEQFF.

The V gene is TRBV6-1, the J gene TRBJ2-5, with TRBD2 matching over 9 bases. Losses at the gene ends were 6 bases for V and 5 bases for J; bases not matched to a gene: 4. The CDR3 consists of 13 residues. Germline V gives CDR1 MNHNS, CDR2 SASEGT. In DNA form, the CDR3 reads TGTGCCAGCAGGTTAGCGGGAGCTGAGACCCAGTACTTC. Translated, it gives CASRLAGAETQYF.

The chain couples TRBV18 to TRBJ2-7; D gene unclear. The V and J ends lost 0 bases and 2 bases respectively, with 20 bases between them. Germline CDR1 KGHSH, CDR2 LQKENI. The length of the CDR3 is 18 residues. CDR3 sequence reads: CASSPPEVWSSFTYEQYF. CDR3 nucleotides: TGTGCCAGCTCACCACCCGAGGTATGGAGCAGCTTCACCTACGAGCAGTACTTC.

The chain joins TRBV19 to TRBJ1-5; D is undetermined. The germline V gene encodes CDR1 LNHDA and CDR2 SQIVND (reference sequence). This CDR3 has 15 residues. V was trimmed by 7 bases and J by 1 base, leaving 14 bases between them. In DNA form, the CDR3 reads TGTGCCAGTACCCTCGGCCCGGGAAGCAATCAGCCCCAGCATTTT. Residues: CASTLGPGSNQPQHF.

The V and J genes are TRBV5-1 and TRBJ2-5; D is possibly TRBD1 (6 bases). V shed 1 base and J shed 6 bases, with 16 bases lying between them. The CDR3 length is 15 residues. Germline V gives CDR1 SGHRS, CDR2 YFSETQ. The DNA for the CDR3 is TGCGCCAGCAGCTTGTCGGATCCTCAGGGGAAGACCCAGTACTTC. Translated: CASSLSDPQGKTQYF.

The chain joins TRBV7-2 to TRBJ2-3, with a tentative D call TRBD1 (5 bases). Per the germline V gene, CDR1 is SGHTA and CDR2 is FQGNSA. Trimming took off 1 base at V and 2 bases at J, with 13 bases between the two ends. This CDR3 is 16 amino acids long. The CDR3 spells CASSLGVRENTDTQYF. The DNA for the CDR3 is TGTGCCAGCAGCTTAGGGGTCAGGGAAAACACAGATACGCAGTATTTT.

In its sample, this clone was seen a few times. The rearrangement joins TRBV7-9 to TRBJ2-5, with a possible D match to TRBD2 (7 bases). This CDR3 spans 15 amino acids. V was clipped by 6 bases and J by 5 bases, with 19 bases between them. CDR1 is SEHNR, CDR2 FQNEAQ, per germline (reference sequence). For the CDR3, the DNA is TGTGCCAGCAGTTCTACAGGGTTCGGGGGGGAGACCCAGTACTTC. It codes for CASSSTGFGGETQYF.

Written as DNA, the CDR3 is TGTGCCAGCAGCACCCGGACTGGCCAAGAGACCCAGTACTTC. Its protein product is CASSTRTGQETQYF. This rearrangement joins TRBV5-6 to TRBJ2-5, with D perhaps TRBD2 (5 bases). The CDR3 covers 14 residues. V lost 4 bases to trimming and J lost 1 base, with 11 bases between them. Germline assignment: CDR1 SGHDT and CDR2 YYEEEE.

A note on this clone: One end of the junction does not line up with germline, which may come from a read error. The V call is TRBV7-9, the J call TRBJ2-7; weak D call: TRBD1 (6 bases). CDR1 is SEHNR, CDR2 FQNEAQ, per germline (reference sequence). The CDR3 has 16 residues. CDR3 amino acids: CSSSLARQGSSYEQYF. CDR3 in DNA: TGTTCCAGCAGCTTAGCGCGCCAGGGGAGTAGCTACGAGCAGTACTTC.

This chain connects TRBV7-6 to TRBJ2-7; 11 bases align to TRBD1. This CDR3 contains 14 residues. V shed 6 bases and J 7 bases; nucleotides not matched to a gene: 8. Germline CDR1 is SGHVS and CDR2 is FNYEAQ. This CDR3 reads CASRLGQGAGEQYF. CDR3 nucleotide sequence: TGTGCCAGCAGGCTAGGACAGGGGGCCGGTGAGCAGTACTTC. Using reference TRBV7-6 and TRBJ2-7 for the parts outside the CDR3, the full variable domain is GAGVSQSPRYKVTKRGQDVALRCDPISGHVSLYWYRQALGQGPEFLTYFNYEAQQDKSGLPNDRFSAERPEGSISTLTIQRTEQRDSAMYRCASRLGQGAGEQYFGPGTRLTVT.

The genes are TRBV18 and TRBJ2-7; possible D gene TRBD2, 6 bases. V lost 0 bases to trimming and J lost 3 bases, with 9 bases between them. The CDR3 has 14 residues. CDR1 KGHSH and CDR2 LQKENI come from the germline V gene. The DNA for the CDR3 is TGTGCCAGCTCACCACCGGGGGGAGGCTACGAGCAGTACTTC. It translates to CASSPPGGGYEQYF.

V is TRBV19 and J is TRBJ2-3; tentatively, D is TRBD1 (5 bases). The germline V and J ends were trimmed by 1 base and 0 bases, with 5 bases remaining between them. CDR3 length equals 14 residues. Germline V gives CDR1 LNHDA, CDR2 SQIVND (reference sequence). Here the CDR3 DNA reads TGTGCCAGTAGTATAGCAGGGAGCACAGATACGCAGTATTTT. Its protein is CASSIAGSTDTQYF.

The chain has TRBV4-3 and TRBJ1-2; 10 bases fit TRBD1. Germline V gene data show CDR1 as LGHNA and CDR2 as YSLEER. The V and J ends lost 4 bases and 6 bases, in that order; junction bases with no gene match: 2. This CDR3 has 13 amino acids. CDR3 sequence (DNA): TGCGCCAGCAGCCCCGGACAGGGGGATGGCTACACCTTC. As protein: CASSPGQGDGYTF.

This clone was seen a handful of times. The CDR3 DNA sequence: TGTGCCACCAGCAGGGGCGGGGGGAGCTACGAGCAGTACTTC. Encoded protein: CATSRGGGSYEQYF. The chain has TRBV15 and TRBJ2-7; the match to TRBD2 covers 8 bases. CDR1 is LNHNV, CDR2 YYDKDF, per germline (reference sequence). CDR3 length equals 14 residues. The junction had 4 bases not matched to a gene; V was cut back by 3 bases and J by 3 bases.